This TCR beta chain appears in the sequencing data of a study of shared clonotypes between healthy human individuals (dated by TCRdb to about 2020). Broadly, across the study: The cohort included a few men and a couple of women between 18 and 49 years of age. For each donor, three plates each were used for CD4 naive and CD4 memory, two plates were used for CD8 naive, and one plate was used for CD8 memory. The study deeply sequenced blood TCR repertoires of about 5 healthy adults to estimate repertoire size and the extent of clonotype sharing between individuals. Libraries were prepared and TCR repertoires were sequenced by different laboratories using diverse techniques, in order to increase sequencing depth and limit assay-specific biases. Leukapheresis yielded between about 0.85 and 10 billion PBMCs per donor. Findings and caveats that apply to the study as a whole: Incomplete sequencing was indicated by rarefaction of sorted-subset datasets, despite the large sequencing depth. Naive subsets generally had larger estimated clonotype richness than memory subsets did. Compared with non-shared clonotypes, the clonotypes found in all four sorted-subset donors had higher generation probabilities. Sampling was restricted to blood, and TCR repertoires in tissues likely differ from the TCR repertoires found in blood. The small number of donors limited the genetic and exposure-history diversity represented. Sharing across four donors was observed for around 5% of naive CD4, 3.5% of naive CD8, 2% to 2.5% of memory CD4, and around 0.44% of memory CD8 clonotypes. Pairwise subsampling led to the expectation that sequencing depth would affect the degree of clonotype sharing among donors.

Using the deep immunoSEQ assay, multiplex PCR amplified TCR CDR3 regions from genomic DNA. For each cell subset, the extracted genomic DNA was distributed evenly across all wells of several immunoSEQ 96-well plates, and each plate served as one replicate. For sorted subsets, each replicate PCR was loaded with 200 ng genomic DNA, equivalent to 30,000 or so T cell genomes. Purified libraries were measured with a Qubit 3.0 fluorometer, size-checked on a Bioanalyzer 2100, and measured again with the KAPA Library Quantification kit. A separate single-read 150-cycle Illumina NextSeq 550 flow cell was used to sequence each immunoSEQ 96-well plate. In the paper's pipeline: The immunoSEQ output contained only junctional sequences without quality scores, so filtering could not match that applied to full-length reads. Sequences were annotated with PyIR, a Python wrapper for IgBLAST v1.9, using IMGT germline references to assign V/J genes and CDR3. Any read was removed if the V/J assignment was weak (E-value above 1e-6), the CDR3 was missing, or the read contained stop codons, out-of-frame junctions, or ambiguous translated residues. V3J clonotypes were defined as sequences sharing the same inferred V gene, J gene, and CDR3 amino acid sequence. Percentage overlap between repertoires was computed as shared unique clonotypes divided by the size of the smaller repertoire. RTK rarefaction, the Chao1 estimator, and Recon v2.1 estimates of unobserved clonotypes were used to assess repertoire richness. Generation probabilities were computed with OLGA for all TCRbeta clonotypes obtained by the gDNA method from several donors. Entries here come from immuneACCESS through TCRdb and include only in-frame sequences with V and J called. Some clones fail to appear in such tables; in the studies checked, an unresolved V gene covers under half of the shortfall, and the cause of the remainder is unknown. V, J and clone size reflect that table, while D and trimming were determined from the DNA. In this sample the table shows about 650,000 clones, 95% to 96% of which occur a single time. Clones ranked in the top ten supply 0.085% to 0.11% of the sample.

About this clone: Its antigen is currently not known. Per-nucleotide qualities are absent, and no much larger clonotype sits a single base away.

CD8 naive samples were CD45RO-negative cells positively selected for CCR7, giving a CD45RA+CCR7+ population that excluded TemRA cells. The donors were healthy, HIV-negative adults with no recently reported acute infections or vaccinations. Every donor was a Caucasian adult living in Nashville, Tennessee, USA. After blood collection by leukapheresis, PBMCs were isolated using Ficoll-Histopaque density gradient centrifugation and then cryopreserved in the vapor phase of liquid nitrogen. Analytical flow cytometry was used to check the purity and quantity of each magnetically sorted T cell population. From each sorted fraction, genomic DNA was isolated and quantified by UV absorbance on a Nanodrop 2000c. From the germline V gene, CDR1 is SQVTM and CDR2 is ANQGSEA. V is cut by 4 bases and J by 2 bases, and the space between the germline ends is 15 bases. Taken from cysteine to phenylalanine, the CDR3 has 15 residues. This entry keeps only the CDR3 DNA: 45 bases, framed from base 1.

Sequencing was carried out using naive CD8+ T cells sorted from blood. What this sample's cell subset or site label stands for: CD45RA+CCR7+. The chain uses TRBV29-1 and TRBJ2-1; the D gene remains uncertain. The sequence came from a woman between 25 and 40 years old in good health. The DNA sequence is given as TGCAGCGTTGCTGGTGGCAGCGAAACCTACAATGAGCAGTTCTTC. It codes for CSVAGGSETYNEQFF.